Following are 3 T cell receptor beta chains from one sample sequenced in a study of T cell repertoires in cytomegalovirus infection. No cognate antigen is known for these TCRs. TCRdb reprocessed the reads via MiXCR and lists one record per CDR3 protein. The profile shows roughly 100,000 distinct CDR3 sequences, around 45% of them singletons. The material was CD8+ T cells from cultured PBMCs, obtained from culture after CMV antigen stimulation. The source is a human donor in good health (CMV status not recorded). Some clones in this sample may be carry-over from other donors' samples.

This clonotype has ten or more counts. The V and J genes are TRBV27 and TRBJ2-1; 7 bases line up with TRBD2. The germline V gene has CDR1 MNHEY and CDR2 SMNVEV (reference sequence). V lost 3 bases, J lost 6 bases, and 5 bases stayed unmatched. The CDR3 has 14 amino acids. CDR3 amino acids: CASSFGGGINEQFF. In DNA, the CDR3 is TGTGCCAGCAGTTTTGGGGGAGGGATCAATGAGCAGTTCTTC.

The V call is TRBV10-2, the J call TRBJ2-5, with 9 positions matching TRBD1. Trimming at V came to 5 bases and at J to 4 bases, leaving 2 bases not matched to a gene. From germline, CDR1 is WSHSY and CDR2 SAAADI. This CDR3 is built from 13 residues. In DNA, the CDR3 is TGCGCCAGCAGTACGACAGGGGGAGAGACCCAGTACTTC. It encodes CASSTTGGETQYF.

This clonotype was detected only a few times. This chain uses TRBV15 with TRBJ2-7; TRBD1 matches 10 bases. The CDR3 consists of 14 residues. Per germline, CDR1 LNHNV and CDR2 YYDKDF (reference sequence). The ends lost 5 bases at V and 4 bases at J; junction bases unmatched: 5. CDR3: CATSEGTGAYEQYF. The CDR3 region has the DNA TGTGCCACCAGCGAAGGGACAGGGGCATACGAGCAGTACTTC. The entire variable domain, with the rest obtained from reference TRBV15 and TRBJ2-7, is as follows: DAMVIQNPRYQVTQFGKPVTLSCSQTLNHNVMYWYQQKSSQAPKLLFHYYDKDFNNEADTPDNFQSRRPNTSFCFLDIRSPGLGDTAMYLCATSEGTGAYEQYFGPGTRLTVT.